This TCR beta chain was captured by sequencing in a study of CD4 T cells in lung cancer (dated by TCRdb to 2018 to 2020). Broadly, across the study: In the study, blood T cells from NSCLC patients were screened for responses to candidate mutation-encoded neoepitopes, and neoantigen-specific CD4+ T-cell clones and TCRs were isolated. A handful of patients undergoing curative-intent resections for stage I-III non-small cell lung cancer provided the tumor and non-adjacent lung tissue. The resected patients had lung adenocarcinoma or squamous cell carcinoma, were aged 60 to 69 at blood donation, and mostly were former smokers. Treatments received by the patients before blood donation included platinum chemotherapy, and some patients received nivolumab or pembrolizumab. TCRB deep sequencing tracked the frequency of neoantigen-specific clonotypes in tumor resections, non-adjacent lung and cultured T-cell products. The paper's findings and limits, for the study overall: Rather than memory responses to the cancer, some blood-derived responses might reflect cross-reactivity or in vitro priming of naive T cells.

Turning to this clone: What antigen it recognizes has not been identified. It has no much larger one-base neighbor in the sample; base qualities were not kept.

Library preparation was by the immunoSEQ multiplex PCR assay. Qiagen DNeasy or QIAamp micro DNA kits were used to isolate DNA, and the Adaptive Biotechnology human TCRB sequencing kit was used to sequence TCRB. Sequencing of TCRB libraries was performed on an Illumina MiSeq. Per the original workflow: The kit provider's software was used to analyze TCRB sequence data, and Fisher's exact test was used to test clonotype templates for tumor enrichment. TCRdb mirrors the immuneACCESS table, restricted to in-frame sequences. Some clones are absent from its copies; in checked studies, under half trace to an unresolved V gene, and the reason for the others is unknown. The DNA was the basis for D and trimming; V, J and clone size are from that table. The sample has a few thousand clones on record, around 70% of them singletons. The top ten constitute more than 15% of the sample. The sequenced material came from lung tumor tissue. This receptor was identified in a man aged 55 to 70 with non-small cell lung cancer.

CDR3 loop: CASSSDSRASAFF. DNA sequence: TGTGCCAGCTCGTCCGACAGTCGAGCTTCAGCTTTCTTT. This receptor chain uses TRBV18 and TRBJ1-1; the D region possibly corresponds to TRBD1 (5 bases align). In the germline V gene, CDR1 corresponds to KGHSH and CDR2 to LQKENI. V loses 6 bases of germline sequence and J loses 10 bases, and the interval between the two ends is 18 bases. The CDR3 goes from the cysteine to the phenylalanine over 13 residues. CDR3 DNA is the only sequence kept; it has 39 bases, read in frame from the first base.